This T cell receptor (beta chain) was found in a study of beta chain features in type 1 diabetes. The investigators reverse transcribed all of the isolated RNA, so they sequenced expressed TCRB transcripts. TCRdb's table, derived via immunoSEQ multiplex PCR, lists solely in-frame clones and lacks some. This sample has fewer than 150,000 clones, with 6.9% found just once. This clone came up a few times. The CDR3 length is 12 residues. Germline V CDR1 and CDR2: ENHRY, SYGVKD. V was cut by 6 bases and J by 7 bases, with 10 bases left in between. This sequence was found in a woman in her twenties or thirties in good health. The chain joins TRBV10-3 to TRBJ2-1; D gene unclear. Sequenced input: central memory CD4+ T cells from blood. CDR3 nucleotides: TGTGCCATCAGCCCTTTAGAGAATGAGCAGTTCTTC. Encoded protein: CAISPLENEQFF.